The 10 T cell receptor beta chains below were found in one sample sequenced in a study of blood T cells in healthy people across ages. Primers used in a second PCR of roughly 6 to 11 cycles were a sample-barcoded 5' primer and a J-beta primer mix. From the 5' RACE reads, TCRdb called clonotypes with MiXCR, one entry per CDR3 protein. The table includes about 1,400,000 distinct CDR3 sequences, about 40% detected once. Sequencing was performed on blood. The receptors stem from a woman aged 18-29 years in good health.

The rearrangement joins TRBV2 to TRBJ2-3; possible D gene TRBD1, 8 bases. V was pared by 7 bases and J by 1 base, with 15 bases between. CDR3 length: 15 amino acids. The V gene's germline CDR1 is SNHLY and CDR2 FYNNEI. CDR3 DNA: TGTGCCAGCATCCGAGCGGGACAGGGCACAGATACGCAGTATTTT. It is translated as CASIRAGQGTDTQYF.

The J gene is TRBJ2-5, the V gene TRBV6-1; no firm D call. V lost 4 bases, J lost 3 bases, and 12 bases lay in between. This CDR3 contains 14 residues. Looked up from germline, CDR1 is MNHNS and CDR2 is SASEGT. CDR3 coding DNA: TGTGCCAGCAGTGCACATCTTCGGGAAGAGACCCAGTACTTC. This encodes CASSAHLREETQYF.

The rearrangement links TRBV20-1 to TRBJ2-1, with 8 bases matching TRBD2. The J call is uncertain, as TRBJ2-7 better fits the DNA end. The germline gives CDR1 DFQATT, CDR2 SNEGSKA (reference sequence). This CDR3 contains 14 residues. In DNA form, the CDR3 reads TGCAGTGCTAGTTGGCCAGGGACTAGAAATGAGCAGTACTTC. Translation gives CSASWPGTRNEQYF.

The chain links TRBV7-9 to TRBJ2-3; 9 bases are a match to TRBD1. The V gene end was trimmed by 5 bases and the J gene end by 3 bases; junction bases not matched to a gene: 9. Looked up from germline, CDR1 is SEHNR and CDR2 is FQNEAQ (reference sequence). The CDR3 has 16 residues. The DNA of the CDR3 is TGTGCCAGCAGCCCATTAAGGACAGGGGAAACAGATACGCAGTATTTT. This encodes CASSPLRTGETDTQYF.

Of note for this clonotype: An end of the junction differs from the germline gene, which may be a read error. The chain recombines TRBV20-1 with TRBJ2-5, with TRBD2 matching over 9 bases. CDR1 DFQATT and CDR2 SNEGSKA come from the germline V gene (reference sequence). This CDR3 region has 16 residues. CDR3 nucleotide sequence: TGCAGTACTAGAGATTTGGCTAGCGGGAACCAAGAGACCCAGTACTTC. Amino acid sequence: CSTRDLASGNQETQYF.

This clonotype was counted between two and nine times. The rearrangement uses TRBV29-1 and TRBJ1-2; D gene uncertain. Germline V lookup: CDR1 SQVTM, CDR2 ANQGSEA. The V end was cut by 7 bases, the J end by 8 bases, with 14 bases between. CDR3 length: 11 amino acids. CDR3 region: CSAEGGLGYTF. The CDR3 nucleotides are TGCAGCGCCGAGGGAGGGTTAGGCTACACCTTC.

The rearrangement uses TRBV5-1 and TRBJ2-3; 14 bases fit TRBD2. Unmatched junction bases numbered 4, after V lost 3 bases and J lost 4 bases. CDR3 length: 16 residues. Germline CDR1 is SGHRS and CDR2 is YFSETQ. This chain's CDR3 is CASSSGTSGSADTQYF. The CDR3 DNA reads TGCGCCAGCAGCTCGGGGACTAGCGGGAGCGCAGATACGCAGTATTTT.

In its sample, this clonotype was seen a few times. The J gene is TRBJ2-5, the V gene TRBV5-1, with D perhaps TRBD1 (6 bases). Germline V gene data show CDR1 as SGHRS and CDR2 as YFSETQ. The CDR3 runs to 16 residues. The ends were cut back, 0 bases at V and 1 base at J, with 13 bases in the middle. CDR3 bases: TGCGCCAGCAGCTTGGCGGGTGGGACATCCCAAGAGACCCAGTACTTC. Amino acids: CASSLAGGTSQETQYF.

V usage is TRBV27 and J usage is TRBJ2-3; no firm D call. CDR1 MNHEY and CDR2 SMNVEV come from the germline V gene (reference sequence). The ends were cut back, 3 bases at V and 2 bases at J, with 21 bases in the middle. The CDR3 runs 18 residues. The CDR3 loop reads CASSFSGSFSLTTDTQYF. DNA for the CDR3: TGTGCCAGCAGTTTTTCCGGGTCTTTTTCGTTAACCACAGATACGCAGTATTTT.

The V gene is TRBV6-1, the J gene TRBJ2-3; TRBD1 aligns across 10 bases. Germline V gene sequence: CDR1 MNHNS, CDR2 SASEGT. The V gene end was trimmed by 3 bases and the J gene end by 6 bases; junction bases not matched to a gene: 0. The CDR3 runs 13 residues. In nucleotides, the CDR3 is TGTGCCAGCAGTGAGGGACAGGGGGATACGCAGTATTTT. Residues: CASSEGQGDTQYF.